These T cell receptor beta chains were read from a single sample in a study of response to subunit inactivated influenza vaccine. TCRdb re-called the RT-PCR reads with MiXCR, one entry per CDR3 protein. Of 300,000 to 350,000 distinct CDR3 sequences in the sample, 20% to 25% are singletons; the top ten hold over 9%. Material: PBMCs from blood, obtained about 19 months after vaccination. Receptor source: a man between 50 and 70 years old who received an inactivated influenza vaccine. Each CDR3 is given with its conserved first and last residue. Each record gives: clone size, V gene, J gene, CDR3 protein. Expanded clones get a size class; other rows say once, few or many, or leave the size out.

many	TRBV12-3/TRBV12-4	TRBJ2-1	CASSLAANEQFF
few	TRBV19	TRBJ1-5	CASSEQGSNQPQHF
NA	TRBV7-2	TRBJ2-7	CASSLRQGIYEQYF
few	TRBV6-5	TRBJ1-2	CASSSPTGKNGYTF
many	TRBV3-1	TRBJ1-5	CASSQGLNRGNQPQHF
few	TRBV4-1	TRBJ1-4	CASSQPGQREKLFF
few	TRBV4-3	TRBJ1-2	CASSQESGGTIYGYTF
NA	TRBV5-8	TRBJ1-6	CASSRETGSSYNSPLHF
once	TRBV20-1	TRBJ2-2	CSARWTTNTGELFF
many	TRBV12-3/TRBV12-4	TRBJ1-6	CASRIYTGHSSYNSPLHF
many	TRBV6-2/TRBV6-3	TRBJ1-6	CASTGPDRRVNSPLHF
few	TRBV7-8	TRBJ2-7	CASSITTGSYEQYF
NA	TRBV12-3/TRBV12-4	TRBJ1-5	CASSLYGGGEAQHF
NA	TRBV5-1	TRBJ1-4	CASRGTLSTNEKLFF
NA	TRBV7-2	TRBJ2-7	CASSAGGSYEQYF
few	TRBV5-1	TRBJ2-3	CASSLEAPDTQYF
few	TRBV2	TRBJ1-5	CASTLWRDRGQPQHF
few	TRBV5-1	TRBJ2-7	CASSLGDRDEQYF
NA	TRBV24-1	TRBJ1-1	CADHQGCRGNTEAFF
few	TRBV6-2/TRBV6-3	TRBJ2-4	CASRRDSADIQYF
many	TRBV10-1	TRBJ1-1	CASSESKVRVVTEAFF
NA	TRBV20-1	TRBJ2-7	CSATPDRLRYEQYF
few	TRBV7-2	TRBJ2-1	CASSLSGTSGRIEQFF
NA	TRBV10-1	TRBJ1-2	CASSGGGYGYTF
NA	TRBV24-1	TRBJ1-1	CATSVGGGNTEAFF
many	TRBV18	TRBJ1-1	CASSPPQGLNTEAFF
many	TRBV5-1	TRBJ1-3	CARPSPSSGNTIYF